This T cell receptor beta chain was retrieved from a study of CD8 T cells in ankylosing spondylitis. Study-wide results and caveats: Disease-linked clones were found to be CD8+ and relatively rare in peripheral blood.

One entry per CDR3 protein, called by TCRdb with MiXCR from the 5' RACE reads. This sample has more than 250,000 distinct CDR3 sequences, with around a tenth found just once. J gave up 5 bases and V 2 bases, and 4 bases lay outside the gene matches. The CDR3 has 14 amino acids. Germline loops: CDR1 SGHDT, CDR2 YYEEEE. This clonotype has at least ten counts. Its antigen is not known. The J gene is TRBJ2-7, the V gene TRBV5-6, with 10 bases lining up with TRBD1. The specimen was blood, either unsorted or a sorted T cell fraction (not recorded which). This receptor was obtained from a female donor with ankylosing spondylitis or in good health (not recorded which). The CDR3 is CASSFGTGVHEQYF. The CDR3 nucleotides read TGTGCCAGCAGCTTCGGGACAGGGGTGCACGAGCAGTACTTC.